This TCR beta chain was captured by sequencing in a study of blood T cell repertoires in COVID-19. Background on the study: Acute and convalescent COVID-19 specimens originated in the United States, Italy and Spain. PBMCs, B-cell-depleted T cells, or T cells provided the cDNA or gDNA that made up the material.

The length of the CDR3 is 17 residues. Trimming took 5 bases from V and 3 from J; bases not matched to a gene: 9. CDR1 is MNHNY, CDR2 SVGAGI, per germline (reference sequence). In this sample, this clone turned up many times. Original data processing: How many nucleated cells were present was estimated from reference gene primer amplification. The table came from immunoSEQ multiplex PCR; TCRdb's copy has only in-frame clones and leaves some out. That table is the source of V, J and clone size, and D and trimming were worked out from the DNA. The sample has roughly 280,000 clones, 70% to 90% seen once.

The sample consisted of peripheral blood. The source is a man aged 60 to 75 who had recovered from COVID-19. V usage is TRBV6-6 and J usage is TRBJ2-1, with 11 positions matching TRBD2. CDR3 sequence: CASSPGTSGLVYNEQFF. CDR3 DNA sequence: TGTGCCAGCAGTCCAGGGACTAGCGGTCTGGTCTACAATGAGCAGTTCTTC.